This T cell receptor beta chain stems from a study of shared clonotypes between healthy human individuals (dated by TCRdb to about 2020). Regarding the complete study: A couple of women and three men aged 18 to 49 years were included in the cohort. Between about 0.8 and 9.5 billion PBMCs per donor were obtained by leukapheresis. Per donor, three plates each were used for CD4 naive and CD4 memory, two for CD8 naive, and one for CD8 memory. To increase sequencing depth and limit assay-specific biases, TCR repertoire library preparation and sequencing were carried out by different laboratories using diverse techniques. To estimate repertoire size and how much clonotype sharing occurs between individuals, the study deeply sequenced the blood TCR repertoires of several healthy adults. The paper as a whole reports these results and caveats: Sampling was restricted to blood, and TCR repertoires in tissues likely differ from the TCR repertoires found in blood. Sharing across a few donors was observed for about 4.8% of naive CD4, over 3% of naive CD8, about 2.3% of memory CD4, and around 0.4% of memory CD8 clonotypes. The small number of donors limited the genetic and exposure-history diversity represented. Compared with non-shared clonotypes, the clonotypes found in all four sorted-subset donors had higher generation probabilities. Naive subsets generally had larger estimated clonotype richness than memory subsets did. Pairwise subsampling led to the expectation that sequencing depth would affect the degree of clonotype sharing among donors. Even with the large sequencing depth, rarefaction of the sorted-subset datasets indicated that sequencing was incomplete.

Notes on this clone: Its antigen remains undetermined. No base quality values were provided; no much bigger clone lies one nucleotide off. Other DNA sequences in the same sample also yield this CDR3.

Using the deep immunoSEQ assay, multiplex PCR amplified TCR CDR3 regions from genomic DNA. For each cell subset, the extracted genomic DNA was distributed evenly across all wells of several immunoSEQ 96-well plates, and each plate served as one replicate. For sorted subsets, approximately 200 ng of genomic DNA, equivalent to 25,000 to 35,000 T cell genomes, went into each replicate PCR. Purified libraries were quantified with a Qubit 3.0 fluorometer, sized on a Bioanalyzer 2100, and re-quantified with the KAPA Library Quantification kit. Every immunoSEQ 96-well plate was sequenced on a separate single-read 150-cycle Illumina NextSeq 550 flow cell. The authors processed their data as follows. Because the immunoSEQ output held only junctional sequences and lacked quality scores, the filtering could not match the filtering applied to full-length reads. Sequences were annotated with PyIR, a Python wrapper for IgBLAST v1.9, using IMGT germline references to assign V/J genes and CDR3. Any read was removed if the V/J assignment was weak (E-value above 1e-6), the CDR3 was missing, or the read contained stop codons, out-of-frame junctions, or ambiguous translated residues. V3J clonotypes were defined as sequences sharing an identical inferred V gene, J gene, and CDR3 amino acid sequence. Percentage overlap between repertoires was calculated by dividing the number of shared unique clonotypes by the size of the smaller repertoire. Repertoire richness was assessed with RTK rarefaction, the Chao1 estimator, and Recon v2.1 estimates of unobserved clonotypes. For all TCRbeta clonotypes obtained by the gDNA method from a few donors, generation probabilities were computed with OLGA. TCRdb took over this immuneACCESS table, retaining in-frame rearrangements with V and J assigned. Such tables are incomplete; in checked studies, under half of the missing clones stem from an unresolved V gene, and the remainder is unexplained. V and J calls and clone size are as listed in that table; D and trimming were resolved from the DNA. The sample includes a few million clones, with less than 95% observed a single time. In total, the top ten clones hold around 0.4% of the sample.

Healthy HIV-negative adults with no recently reported acute infections or vaccinations were included as donors. Every donor was a Caucasian adult living in Nashville, Tennessee, USA. CD4+ T cells were enriched by magnetic negative selection, after which naive cells were positively selected on CD45RA and the negative fraction was taken as the memory subset. Blood was collected by leukapheresis, and PBMCs were isolated by Ficoll-Histopaque density gradient centrifugation and then cryopreserved in liquid nitrogen vapor phase. Purity and quantity of every magnetically sorted T cell population were checked by analytical flow cytometry. From each sorted fraction, genomic DNA was isolated and quantified by UV absorbance on a Nanodrop 2000c. This receptor was obtained from a man aged 18 to 30 in good health. Some clones in this sample may be carry-over from other donors' samples. The sample comprised naive CD4+ T cells from PBMCs. The cell subset or site label, as the study defines it: CD45RA+ positively selected.

The DNA sequence reads TGTGCCAGCAGCTTTGGACAGGGCAACACTGAAGCTTTCTTT. This gives the protein CASSFGQGNTEAFF. In this chain, TRBV7-2 is recombined with TRBJ1-1; 8 central nucleotides agree with TRBD1. After removal of 3 bases from V and 2 bases from J, the junction retains 2 bases not matched to a gene. The CDR3 contains 14 residues, cysteine and phenylalanine counted. Only the CDR3 region is kept as DNA, spanning 42 bases read in frame from base 1. CDR1 is given as SGHTA and CDR2 as FQGNSA, both from the germline V gene.